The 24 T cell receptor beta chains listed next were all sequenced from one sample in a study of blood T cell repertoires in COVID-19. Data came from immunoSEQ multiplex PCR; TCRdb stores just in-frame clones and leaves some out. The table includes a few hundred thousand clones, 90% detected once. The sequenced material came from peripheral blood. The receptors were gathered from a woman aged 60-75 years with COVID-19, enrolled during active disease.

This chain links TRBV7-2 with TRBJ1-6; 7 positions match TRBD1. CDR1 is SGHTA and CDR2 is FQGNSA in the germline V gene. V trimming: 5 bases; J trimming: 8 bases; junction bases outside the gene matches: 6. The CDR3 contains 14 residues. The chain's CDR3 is CASSLNRGHSPLHF. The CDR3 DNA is TGTGCCAGCAGCCTAAACAGGGGACATTCACCCCTCCACTTT.

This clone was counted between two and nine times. The CDR3, as DNA: TGTGCCAGCAGCCACCTACTAGCGGGGGGGGCCTACGAGCAGTACTTC. Translated, it gives CASSHLLAGGAYEQYF. The chain joins TRBV14 to TRBJ2-7; 13 nucleotides match TRBD2. Germline values: CDR1 SGHDN, CDR2 FVKESK. The CDR3 is 16 residues long. Germline trimming cut 3 bases from V and 2 bases from J; bases unmatched to any gene: 4.

In DNA, the CDR3 is TGCGCCAGCAGCTTGGCCGGAGAAGAAAATGAAAAACTGTTTTTT. Protein: CASSLAGEENEKLFF. The chain couples TRBV5-1 to TRBJ1-4, with D unresolved. The V end lost 0 bases, the J end lost 5 bases, and 11 bases lay between the germline ends. The CDR3 contains 15 residues. Germline V CDR1 and CDR2: SGHRS, YFSETQ.

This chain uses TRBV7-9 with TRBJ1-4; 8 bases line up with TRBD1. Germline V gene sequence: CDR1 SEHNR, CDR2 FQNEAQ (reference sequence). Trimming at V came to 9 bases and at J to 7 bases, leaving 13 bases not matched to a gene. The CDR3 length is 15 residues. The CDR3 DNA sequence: TGTGCCAGTCGGGATAGGACAGGGCGGAGTGAAAAACTGTTTTTT. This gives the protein CASRDRTGRSEKLFF.

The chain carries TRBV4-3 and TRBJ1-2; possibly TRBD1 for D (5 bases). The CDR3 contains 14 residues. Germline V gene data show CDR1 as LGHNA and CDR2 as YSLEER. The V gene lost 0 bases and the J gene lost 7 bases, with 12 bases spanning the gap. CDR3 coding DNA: TGCGCCAGCAGCCAAGAGACAGTGACTTCTGGCTACACCTTC. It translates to CASSQETVTSGYTF.

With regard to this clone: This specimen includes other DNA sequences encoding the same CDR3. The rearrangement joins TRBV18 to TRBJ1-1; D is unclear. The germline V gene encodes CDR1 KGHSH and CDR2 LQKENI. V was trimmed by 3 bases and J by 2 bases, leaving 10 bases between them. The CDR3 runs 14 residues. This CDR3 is CASSPPSVNTEAFF. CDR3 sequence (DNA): TGTGCCAGCTCACCCCCAAGCGTTAACACTGAAGCTTTCTTT.

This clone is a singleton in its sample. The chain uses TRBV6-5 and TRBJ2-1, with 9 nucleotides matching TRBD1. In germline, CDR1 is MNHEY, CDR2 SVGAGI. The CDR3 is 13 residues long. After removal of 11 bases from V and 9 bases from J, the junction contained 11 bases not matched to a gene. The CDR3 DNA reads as TGTGCCGCCACGGGACAGGGTATATCTGAGCAGTTCTTC. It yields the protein CAATGQGISEQFF.

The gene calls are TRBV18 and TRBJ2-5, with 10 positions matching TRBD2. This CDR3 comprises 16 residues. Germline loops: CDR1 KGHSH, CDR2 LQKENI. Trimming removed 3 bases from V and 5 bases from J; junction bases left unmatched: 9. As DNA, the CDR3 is TGTGCCAGCTCACCTCCAAATACACTAGCGGGGGAGACCCAGTACTTC. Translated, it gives CASSPPNTLAGETQYF.

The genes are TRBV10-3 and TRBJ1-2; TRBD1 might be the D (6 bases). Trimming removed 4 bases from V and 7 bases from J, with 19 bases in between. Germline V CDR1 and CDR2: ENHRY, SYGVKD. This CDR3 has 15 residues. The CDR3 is CAISGGGQDGRGYTF. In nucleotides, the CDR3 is TGTGCCATCAGTGGGGGGGGGCAGGACGGGCGTGGCTACACCTTC.

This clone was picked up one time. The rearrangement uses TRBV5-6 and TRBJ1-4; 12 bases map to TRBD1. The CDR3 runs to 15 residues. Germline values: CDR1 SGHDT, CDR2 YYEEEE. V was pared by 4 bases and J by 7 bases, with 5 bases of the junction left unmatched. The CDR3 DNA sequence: TGTGCCAGCAGCGGAGGGACAGGGGGCTTTGAAAAACTGTTTTTT. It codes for CASSGGTGGFEKLFF.

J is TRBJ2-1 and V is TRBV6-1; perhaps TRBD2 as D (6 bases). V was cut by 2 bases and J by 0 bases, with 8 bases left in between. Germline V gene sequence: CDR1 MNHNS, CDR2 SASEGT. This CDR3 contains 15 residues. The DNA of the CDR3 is TGTGCCAGCAGTGAACGGGGGTTCTCCTACAATGAGCAGTTCTTC. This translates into CASSERGFSYNEQFF.

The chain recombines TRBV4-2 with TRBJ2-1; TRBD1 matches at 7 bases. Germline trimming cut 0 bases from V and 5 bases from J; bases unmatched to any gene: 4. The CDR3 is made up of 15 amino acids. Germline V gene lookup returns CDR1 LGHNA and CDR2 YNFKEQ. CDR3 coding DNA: TGTGCCAGCAGCCAAGATGAGGGGGCGCACAATGAGCAGTTCTTC. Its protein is CASSQDEGAHNEQFF.

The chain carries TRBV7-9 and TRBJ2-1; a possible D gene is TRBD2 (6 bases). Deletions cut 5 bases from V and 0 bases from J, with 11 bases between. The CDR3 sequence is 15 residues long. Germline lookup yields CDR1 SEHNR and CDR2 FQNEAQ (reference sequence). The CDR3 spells CASSRRGSSYNEQFF. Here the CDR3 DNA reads TGTGCCAGCAGCCGGAGGGGAAGCTCCTACAATGAGCAGTTCTTC.

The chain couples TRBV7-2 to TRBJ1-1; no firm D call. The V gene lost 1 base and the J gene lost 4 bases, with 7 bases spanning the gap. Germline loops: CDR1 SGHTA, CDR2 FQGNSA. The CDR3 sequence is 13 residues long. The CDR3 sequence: CASSLVYGTEAFF. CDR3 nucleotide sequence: TGTGCCAGCAGCTTAGTGTACGGCACTGAAGCTTTCTTT.

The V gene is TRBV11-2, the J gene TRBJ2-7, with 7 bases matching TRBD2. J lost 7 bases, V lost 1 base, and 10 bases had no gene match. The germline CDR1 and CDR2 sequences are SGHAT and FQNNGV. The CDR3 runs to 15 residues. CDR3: CASSLVRASGGEQYF. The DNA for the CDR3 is TGTGCCAGCAGCTTAGTTCGGGCCTCGGGGGGTGAGCAGTACTTC.

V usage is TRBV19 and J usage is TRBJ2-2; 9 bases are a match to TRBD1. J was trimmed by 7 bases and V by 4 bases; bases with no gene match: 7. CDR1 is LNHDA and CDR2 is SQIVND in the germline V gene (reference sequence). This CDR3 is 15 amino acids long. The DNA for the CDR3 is TGTGCCAGTAGTAACCACAGGGGGCAGGTCGGGGAGCTGTTTTTT. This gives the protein CASSNHRGQVGELFF.

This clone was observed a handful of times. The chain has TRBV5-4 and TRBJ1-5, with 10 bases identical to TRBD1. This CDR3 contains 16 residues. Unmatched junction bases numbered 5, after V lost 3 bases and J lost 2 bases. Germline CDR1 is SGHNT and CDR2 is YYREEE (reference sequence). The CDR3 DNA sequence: TGTGCCAGCAGCTCGTACGGGACAGGGGGCAATCAGCCCCAGCATTTT. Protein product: CASSSYGTGGNQPQHF.

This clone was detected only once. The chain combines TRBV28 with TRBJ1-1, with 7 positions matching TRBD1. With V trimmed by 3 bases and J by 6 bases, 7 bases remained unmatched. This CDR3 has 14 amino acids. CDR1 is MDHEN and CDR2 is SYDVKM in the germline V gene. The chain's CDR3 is CASSFLTGPAEAFF. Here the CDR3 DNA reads TGTGCCAGCAGTTTTCTGACAGGGCCCGCTGAAGCTTTCTTT.

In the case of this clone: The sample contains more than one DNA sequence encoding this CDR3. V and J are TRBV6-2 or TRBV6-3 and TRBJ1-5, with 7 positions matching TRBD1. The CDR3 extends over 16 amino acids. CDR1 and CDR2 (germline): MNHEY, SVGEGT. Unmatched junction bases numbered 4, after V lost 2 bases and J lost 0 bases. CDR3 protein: CASSYPTGHSNQPQHF. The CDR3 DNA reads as TGTGCCAGCAGTTACCCGACAGGGCATAGCAATCAGCCCCAGCATTTT.

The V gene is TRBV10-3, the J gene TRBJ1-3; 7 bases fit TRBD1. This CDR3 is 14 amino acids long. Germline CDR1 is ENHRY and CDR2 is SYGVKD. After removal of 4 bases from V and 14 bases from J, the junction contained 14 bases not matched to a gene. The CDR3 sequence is CAISGDSLPPGLYF. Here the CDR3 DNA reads TGTGCCATCAGTGGGGACAGCTTGCCCCCCGGTTTATATTTT.

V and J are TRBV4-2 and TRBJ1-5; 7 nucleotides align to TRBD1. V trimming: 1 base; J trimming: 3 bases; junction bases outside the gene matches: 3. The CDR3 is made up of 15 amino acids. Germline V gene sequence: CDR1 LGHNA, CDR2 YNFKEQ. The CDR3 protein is CASSQGQGNNQPQHF. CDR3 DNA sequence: TGTGCCAGCAGCCAAGGACAGGGTAACAATCAGCCCCAGCATTTT.

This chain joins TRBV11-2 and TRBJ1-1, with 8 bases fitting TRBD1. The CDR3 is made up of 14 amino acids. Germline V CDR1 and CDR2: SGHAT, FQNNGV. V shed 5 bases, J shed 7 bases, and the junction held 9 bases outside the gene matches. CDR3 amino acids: CASSTTWTGREAFF. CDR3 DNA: TGTGCCAGCAGCACAACCTGGACAGGGCGTGAAGCTTTCTTT.

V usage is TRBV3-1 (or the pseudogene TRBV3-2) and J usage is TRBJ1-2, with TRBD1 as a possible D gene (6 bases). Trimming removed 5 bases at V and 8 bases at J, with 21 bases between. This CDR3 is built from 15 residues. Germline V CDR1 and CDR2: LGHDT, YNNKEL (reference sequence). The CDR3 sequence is CASSYTNTGTEGYTF. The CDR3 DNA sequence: TGTGCCAGCAGCTATACGAATACAGGGACGGAAGGCTACACCTTC.

CDR3 protein: CASSRGGTQYF. The CDR3 nucleotides read TGTGCCAGCAGCCGAGGGGGCACCCAGTACTTC. The chain carries TRBV3-1 (or the pseudogene TRBV3-2) and TRBJ2-5; 7 bases are shared with TRBD1. In germline, CDR1 is LGHDT, CDR2 YNNKEL (reference sequence). V lost 4 bases and J lost 8; bases outside the gene matches: 1. This CDR3 is 11 amino acids long.